A single sample gave rise to the 21 T cell receptor beta chains below, sequenced in a study of identical twins. From the 5' RACE reads, TCRdb called clonotypes with MiXCR, one entry per CDR3 protein. This table holds under 350,000 distinct CDR3 sequences, 9.5% found once. These data were also reused for a study on yellow fever vaccine responses in identical twins.

Sequencing was performed on CD8+ T cells sorted from blood. Receptors originate from a woman younger than 35 in good health.

This clonotype was observed many times. The rearrangement uses TRBV9 and TRBJ2-7; possibly TRBD2 for D (5 bases). Trimming left V 1 base short and J 3 bases short, with 8 bases between. The V gene's germline CDR1 is SGDLS and CDR2 YYNGEE. The CDR3 is made up of 13 amino acids. The CDR3 nucleotides are TGTGCCAGCAGCGTATATGAGGGCTACGAGCAGTACTTC. This translates into CASSVYEGYEQYF.

This clonotype was picked up many times. This chain connects TRBV5-5 to TRBJ2-1; D unclear. The V gene's germline CDR1 is SGHKS and CDR2 YYEKEE (reference sequence). CDR3 size: 12 residues. V was pared by 4 bases and J by 5 bases, with 7 bases between. The CDR3 DNA sequence: TGTGCCAGCAGCCTCCCGGACAATGAGCAGTTCTTC. This codes for CASSLPDNEQFF.

The chain links TRBV2 to TRBJ2-7; 7 nucleotides line up with TRBD1. From germline, CDR1 is SNHLY and CDR2 FYNNEI. The CDR3 runs to 10 residues. Trimming removed 8 bases from V and 11 bases from J; junction bases left unmatched: 6. CDR3 nucleotides: TGTGCCAGCGCCTCAGGACAGGAGTACTTC. It specifies CASASGQEYF.

This clonotype was seen many times. The chain has TRBV20-1 and TRBJ2-1; 9 bases are a match to TRBD2. Germline trimming cut 0 bases from V and 0 bases from J; bases unmatched to any gene: 3. The CDR3 length is 16 residues. Germline V CDR1 and CDR2: DFQATT, SNEGSKA (reference sequence). CDR3 DNA: TGCAGTGCTAGAGATCTTAGCGGGAGCTCCTACAATGAGCAGTTCTTC. Translating it yields CSARDLSGSSYNEQFF.

This clonotype was counted at least ten times. The V call is TRBV4-3, the J call TRBJ2-3, with 9 bases lining up with TRBD2. V lost 0 bases, J lost 4 bases, and 8 bases stayed unmatched. CDR1 is LGHNA and CDR2 is YSLEER in the germline V gene. The length of the CDR3 is 17 residues. CDR3 loop: CASSQDRAGGPADTQYF. CDR3 in DNA: TGCGCCAGCAGCCAAGATCGGGCGGGAGGGCCAGCAGATACGCAGTATTTT.

The chain has TRBV5-4 and TRBJ2-5; possibly TRBD1 or TRBD2 for D (5 bases each). Germline V lookup: CDR1 SGHNT, CDR2 YYREEE (reference sequence). The CDR3 consists of 16 residues. V lost 4 bases and J 1 base, leaving 17 bases between the germline ends. The CDR3 loop reads CASSPGFAGTQETQYF. The CDR3 DNA reads as TGTGCCAGCAGCCCGGGGTTCGCCGGGACCCAAGAGACCCAGTACTTC.

The sample holds many counts of this clonotype. The rearrangement uses TRBV13 and TRBJ2-1, with 9 nucleotides matching TRBD2. The germline CDR1 and CDR2 sequences are PRHDT and FYEKMQ (reference sequence). CDR3 length: 17 residues. J gave up 2 bases and V 5 bases, and 10 bases lay outside the gene matches. As DNA, the CDR3 is TGTGCCAGCAGCGCTGGGGCGGGAGGGCCTGCCTACAATGAGCAGTTCTTC. Its protein is CASSAGAGGPAYNEQFF.

The chain carries TRBV5-1 and TRBJ2-7; D is possibly TRBD1 (5 bases). The CDR3 has 15 amino acids. The germline V gene encodes CDR1 SGHRS and CDR2 YFSETQ. V lost 4 bases and J lost 1, with 15 bases in between. The CDR3 nucleotides are TGCGCCAGCAGCGCAGGGCCATTAGGGTCCTACGAGCAGTACTTC. This gives the protein CASSAGPLGSYEQYF.

This clonotype was seen repeatedly, ten times or more. The chain links TRBV7-2 to TRBJ2-1; 10 positions match TRBD2. V trimming: 5 bases; J trimming: 1 base; junction bases outside the gene matches: 5. Germline V gene lookup returns CDR1 SGHTA and CDR2 FQGNSA. The CDR3 covers 16 residues. The CDR3 protein is CASSRGSGGSYNEQFF. Here the CDR3 DNA reads TGTGCCAGCAGCCGAGGTAGCGGGGGGTCCTACAATGAGCAGTTCTTC.

This clonotype was counted a few times. This chain connects TRBV27 to TRBJ2-4; TRBD2 matches 9 bases. The CDR3 sequence is 15 residues long. V was clipped by 0 bases and J by 7 bases; unmatched bases: 4. Looked up from germline, CDR1 is MNHEY and CDR2 is SMNVEV (reference sequence). The CDR3 protein is CASSLSAGGRNIQYF. The CDR3 DNA is TGTGCCAGCAGTTTATCCGCGGGAGGGCGGAACATTCAGTACTTC.

V and J are TRBV18 and TRBJ2-1; D possibly corresponds to TRBD1 (5 bases). This CDR3 spans 15 amino acids. Germline values: CDR1 KGHSH, CDR2 LQKENI. Trimming shortened V by 2 bases and J by 1 base, and 9 bases separated the two germline ends. The CDR3 DNA reads TGTGCCAGCTCACCATCCAGGGATTCCTACAATGAGCAGTTCTTC. This encodes CASSPSRDSYNEQFF.

The V call is TRBV10-3, the J call TRBJ2-2, with 7 positions matching TRBD2. This CDR3 contains 17 residues. The junction had 6 bases not matched to a gene; V was cut back by 0 bases and J by 2 bases. The germline V gene has CDR1 ENHRY and CDR2 SYGVKD. CDR3 in amino acids: CAISESTLADNTGELFF. CDR3 nucleotides: TGTGCCATCAGTGAGTCGACCCTAGCGGACAACACCGGGGAGCTGTTTTTT.

This clonotype was counted between two and nine times. The rearrangement links TRBV7-9 to TRBJ2-7; D is unresolved. The CDR3 runs 14 residues. Germline V gives CDR1 SEHNR, CDR2 FQNEAQ (reference sequence). Between the trimmed V and J ends, which lost 5 bases and 1 base, there was a span of 12 bases. CDR3 in DNA: TGTGCCAGCAGCCTGGACGGAACGTCCTACGAGCAGTACTTC. Amino acid sequence: CASSLDGTSYEQYF. Drawing the rest from reference TRBV7-9 and TRBJ2-7, the complete variable domain is DTGVSQNPRHKITKRGQNVTFRCDPISEHNRLYWYRQTLGQGPEFLTYFQNEAQLEKSRLLSDRFSAERPKGSFSTLEIQRTEQGDSAMYLCASSLDGTSYEQYFGPGTRLTVT.

This clonotype occurred many times. The V gene is TRBV9, the J gene TRBJ1-3; D unclear. Trimming pared 1 base from V and 4 bases from J, leaving 6 bases between. CDR3 size: 13 residues. The germline CDR1 and CDR2 sequences are SGDLS and YYNGEE. The CDR3: CASSVNTGNTIYF. CDR3 nucleotide sequence: TGTGCCAGCAGCGTAAATACCGGAAACACCATATATTTT.

This clonotype was seen a few times. The chain combines TRBV28 with TRBJ1-5, with 8 bases that match TRBD1. There are 14 residues in the CDR3. Germline CDR1 reads MDHEN; CDR2 reads SYDVKM. The trim removed 10 bases at V and 7 bases at J, leaving 12 bases unmatched. The CDR3 loop is CATITGGSRQPQHF. The CDR3 DNA reads as TGTGCCACCATTACAGGGGGTTCGAGGCAGCCCCAGCATTTT. Full variable domain (outside the CDR3, taken from reference TRBV28 and TRBJ1-5): DVKVTQSSRYLVKRTGEKVFLECVQDMDHENMFWYRQDPGLGLRLIYFSYDVKMKEKGDIPEGYSVSREKKERFSLILESASTNQTSMYLCATITGGSRQPQHFGDGTRLSIL.

This clonotype occurred many times. This sequence joins TRBV4-2 and TRBJ1-3; TRBD1 matches at 12 bases. From germline, CDR1 is LGHNA and CDR2 YNFKEQ. V was pared by 0 bases and J by 7 bases, with 7 bases of the junction left unmatched. The CDR3 runs 17 residues. The CDR3 DNA reads TGTGCCAGCAGCCAAGATGGCGAAGGGACAGGGGGCAACACCATATATTTT. It encodes CASSQDGEGTGGNTIYF.

V usage is TRBV3-1 and J usage is TRBJ2-2; 12 bases fit TRBD2. Germline trimming cut 10 bases from V and 1 base from J; bases unmatched to any gene: 10. Per germline, CDR1 LGHDT and CDR2 YNNKEL (reference sequence). The CDR3 is 17 amino acids. For the CDR3, the DNA is TGTGCCACCTCCAAAGGGACTAGCGGGTGGAACACCGGGGAGCTGTTTTTT. Its protein product is CATSKGTSGWNTGELFF.

The V call is TRBV11-3, the J call TRBJ2-1, with 11 bases identical to TRBD2. CDR1 is SGHNT, CDR2 YENEEA, per germline. The CDR3 sequence is 16 residues long. The ends lost 5 bases at V and 2 bases at J; junction bases unmatched: 5. In DNA form, the CDR3 reads TGTGCCAGCAGCCCCACTAGCGGGAGTCCCTACAATGAGCAGTTCTTC. Protein product: CASSPTSGSPYNEQFF.

This clonotype came up a few times. This chain joins TRBV27 and TRBJ2-1, with D possibly matching TRBD2 (6 bases). Trimming removed 6 bases from V and 3 bases from J, with 9 bases in between. The CDR3 spans 13 residues. Germline V CDR1 and CDR2: MNHEY, SMNVEV (reference sequence). CDR3 loop: CASRTGLYNEQFF. CDR3 in DNA: TGTGCCAGCAGAACGGGACTCTACAATGAGCAGTTCTTC.

This clonotype has just a few counts. The gene calls are TRBV10-3 and TRBJ2-5; D unclear. Deletions cut 10 bases from V and 1 base from J, with 16 bases between. The CDR3 contains 14 residues. Per germline, CDR1 ENHRY and CDR2 SYGVKD. The CDR3 loop is CATLAAGIQETQYF. CDR3 DNA: TGTGCCACCCTGGCGGCTGGGATCCAAGAGACCCAGTACTTC.

The J gene is TRBJ2-5, the V gene TRBV28; the match to TRBD1 covers 11 bases. Germline V lookup: CDR1 MDHEN, CDR2 SYDVKM. With 6 bases clipped from V and 5 bases from J, the junction kept 8 bases outside the gene matches. The CDR3 is 15 residues long. CDR3 protein: CASRDRGLEWETQYF. The CDR3 nucleotides are TGTGCCAGCAGGGACAGGGGGCTGGAGTGGGAGACCCAGTACTTC.